The clone carrying this T cell receptor (beta chain) was recorded a few times. The data were taken from a study of T cell changes during pregnancy in multiple sclerosis. Per germline, CDR1 KGHSH and CDR2 LQKENI. The CDR3 extends over 15 amino acids. Trimming cost V 3 bases and J 7 bases; bases outside gene matches: 7. Data came from immunoSEQ multiplex PCR; TCRdb stores just in-frame clones and leaves some out. This sample carries 70,000 to 80,000 clones, 94% of them seen once, and the ten largest clones take about 0.61%. This sequence originates from a female donor with multiple sclerosis, enrolled in a pregnancy study. The rearrangement uses TRBV18 and TRBJ1-4, with 8 bases identical to TRBD1. Sequenced material: peripheral blood, taken in the third trimester of pregnancy. CDR3 coding DNA: TGTGCCAGCTCACCCTCCAGGGGGCACGGTGAAAAACTGTTTTTT. Residues: CASSPSRGHGEKLFF. Together with reference TRBV18 and TRBJ1-4, the CDR3 gives the full variable domain: NAGVMQNPRHLVRRRGQEARLRCSPMKGHSHVYWYRQLPEEGLKFMVYLQKENIIDESGMPKERFSAEFPKEGPSILRIQQVVRGDSAAYFCASSPSRGHGEKLFFGSGTQLSVL.